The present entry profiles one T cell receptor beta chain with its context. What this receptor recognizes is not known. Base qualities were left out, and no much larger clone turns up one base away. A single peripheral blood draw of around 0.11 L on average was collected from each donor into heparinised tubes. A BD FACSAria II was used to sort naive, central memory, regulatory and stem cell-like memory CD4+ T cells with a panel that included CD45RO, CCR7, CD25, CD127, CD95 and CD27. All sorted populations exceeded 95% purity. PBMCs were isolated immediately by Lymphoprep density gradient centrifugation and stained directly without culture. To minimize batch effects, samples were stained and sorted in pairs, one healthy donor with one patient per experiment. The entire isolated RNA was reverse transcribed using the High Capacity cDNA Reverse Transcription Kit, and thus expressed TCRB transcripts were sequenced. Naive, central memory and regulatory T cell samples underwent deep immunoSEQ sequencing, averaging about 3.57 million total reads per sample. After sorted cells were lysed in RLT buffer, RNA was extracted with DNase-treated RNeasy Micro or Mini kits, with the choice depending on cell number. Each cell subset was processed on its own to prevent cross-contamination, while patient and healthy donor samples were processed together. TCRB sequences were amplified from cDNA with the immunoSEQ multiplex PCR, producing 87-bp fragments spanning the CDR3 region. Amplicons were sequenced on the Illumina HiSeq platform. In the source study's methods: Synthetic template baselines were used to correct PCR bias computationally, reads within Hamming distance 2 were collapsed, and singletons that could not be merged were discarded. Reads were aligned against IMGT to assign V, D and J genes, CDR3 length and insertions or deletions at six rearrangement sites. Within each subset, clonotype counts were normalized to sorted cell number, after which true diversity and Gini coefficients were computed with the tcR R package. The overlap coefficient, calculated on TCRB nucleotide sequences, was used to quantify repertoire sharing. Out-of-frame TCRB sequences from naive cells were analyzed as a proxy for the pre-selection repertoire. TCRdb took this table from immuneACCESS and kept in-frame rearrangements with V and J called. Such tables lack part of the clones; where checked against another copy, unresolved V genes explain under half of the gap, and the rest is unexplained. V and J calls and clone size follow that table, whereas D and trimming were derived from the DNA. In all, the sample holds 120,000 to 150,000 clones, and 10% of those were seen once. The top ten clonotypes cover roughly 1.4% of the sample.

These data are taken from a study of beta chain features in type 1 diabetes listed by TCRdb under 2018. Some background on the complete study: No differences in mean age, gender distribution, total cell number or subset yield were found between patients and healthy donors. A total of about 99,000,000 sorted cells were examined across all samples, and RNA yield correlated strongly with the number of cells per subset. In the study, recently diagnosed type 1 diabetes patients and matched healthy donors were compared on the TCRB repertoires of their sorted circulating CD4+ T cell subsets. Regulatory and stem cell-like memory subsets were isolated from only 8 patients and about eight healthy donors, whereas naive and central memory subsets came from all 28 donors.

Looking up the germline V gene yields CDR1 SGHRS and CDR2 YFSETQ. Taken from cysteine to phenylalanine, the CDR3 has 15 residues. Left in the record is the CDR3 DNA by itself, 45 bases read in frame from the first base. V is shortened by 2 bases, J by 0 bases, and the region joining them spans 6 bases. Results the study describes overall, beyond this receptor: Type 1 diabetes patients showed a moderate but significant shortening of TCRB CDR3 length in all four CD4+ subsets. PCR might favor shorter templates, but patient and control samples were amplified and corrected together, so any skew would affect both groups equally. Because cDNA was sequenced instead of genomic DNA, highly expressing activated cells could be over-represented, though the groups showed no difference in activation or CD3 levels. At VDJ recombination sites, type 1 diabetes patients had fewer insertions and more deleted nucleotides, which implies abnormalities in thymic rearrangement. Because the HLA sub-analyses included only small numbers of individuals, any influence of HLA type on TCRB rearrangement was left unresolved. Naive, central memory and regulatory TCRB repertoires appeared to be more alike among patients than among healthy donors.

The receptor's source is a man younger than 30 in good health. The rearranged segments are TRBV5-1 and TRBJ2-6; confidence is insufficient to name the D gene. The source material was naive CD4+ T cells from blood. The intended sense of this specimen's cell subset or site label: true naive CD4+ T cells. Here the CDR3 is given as CASSFLRSGANVLTF. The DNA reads TGCGCCAGCAGCTTCCTCCGCTCTGGGGCCAACGTCCTGACTTTC.